This TCR beta chain was obtained from a study of T cell responses to AZD1222 COVID-19 vaccine. Study conclusions and caveats: With two AZD1222 doses given, Spike-specific TCR breadth and depth both rose. The repertoires were collected only after the peak T cell response.

The table came from immunoSEQ multiplex PCR; TCRdb's copy has only in-frame clones and leaves some out. The table includes fewer than 150,000 clones, 89% detected once. V shed 4 bases and J 7 bases; nucleotides not matched to a gene: 12. CDR3 length: 15 amino acids. CDR1 is SGHRS and CDR2 is YFSETQ in the germline V gene. Comments on this clone: The antigen is unknown.

The chain uses TRBV5-1 and TRBJ2-7; TRBD2 matches 9 bases. This receptor was obtained from an adult in good health. The sample consisted of peripheral blood, taken on day 0 of AZD1222 vaccination. This CDR3 reads CASSTGTSLPGEQYF. Here the CDR3 DNA reads TGCGCCAGCAGCACTGGGACTAGCCTACCGGGTGAGCAGTACTTC.